Given below is one TCR beta chain in context. What it binds is not known. Assay used: immunoSEQ multiplex PCR; TCRdb lists only in-frame clones, some missing. The data contain 75,000 to 100,000 clones, 84% of them singletons. This entry is derived from a study of OX40 agonist ivuxolimab in advanced cancers. Study information: Past anti-PD-1, anti-PD-L1 or anti-CTLA-4 therapy was accepted, and roughly 40% had received some. Study conclusions and caveats: Clonal expansion was seen in CD4+ and CD8+ blood T cells by week 6 at 0.1 to 3.0 mg/kg.

The CDR3 sequence is 15 residues long. Looked up from germline, CDR1 is SGHTA and CDR2 is FQGNSA. The germline V and J ends were trimmed by 1 base and 8 bases, with 15 bases remaining between them. Source: CD4+ or CD8+ T cells sorted from blood, taken in a trial of the OX40 agonist ivuxolimab. The clonotype was recovered from an adult with an advanced solid tumor such as melanoma, head and neck, liver or kidney cancer. V gene TRBV7-2 combines with J gene TRBJ2-1, with D tentatively TRBD1 or TRBD2 (5 bases each). The DNA for the CDR3 is TGTGCCAGCAGCTTAGGGGACCGATACGGCGATGAGCAGTTCTTC. Amino acids: CASSLGDRYGDEQFF.